One sample yielded the 6 T cell receptor beta chains listed below, sequenced in a study of blood T cell repertoires in COVID-19. Only in-frame clones appear in the TCRdb table, and some are missing; sequencing was by immunoSEQ multiplex PCR. The sample shows around 400,000 clones, 89% of them seen only once. Sequencing was done on a sample of peripheral blood. These receptors originate from a middle-aged man with acute or convalescent COVID-19.

The chain recombines TRBV7-9 with TRBJ1-2, with D uncertain. The CDR3 is 14 residues long. Deletions cut 1 base from V and 8 bases from J, with 14 bases between. Looked up from germline, CDR1 is SEHNR and CDR2 is FQNEAQ (reference sequence). The CDR3 bases are TGTGCCAGCAGCTTAGAGGGAGTACCGGACGGCTACACCTTC. It yields the protein CASSLEGVPDGYTF.

This rearrangement joins TRBV6-2 or TRBV6-3 to TRBJ2-7; TRBD2 matches at 14 bases. This CDR3 has 16 amino acids. Unmatched junction bases numbered 5, after V lost 5 bases and J lost 2 bases. Germline CDR1 and CDR2: MNHEY and SVGEGT. The CDR3 DNA follows: TGTGCCAGCAGTGGGGGACTAGCGGGAGCTACCTACGAGCAGTACTTC. It yields the protein CASSGGLAGATYEQYF.

The chain carries TRBV4-3 and TRBJ1-2, with TRBD1 as a possible D gene (6 bases). The CDR3 runs 15 residues. Per germline, CDR1 LGHNA and CDR2 YSLEER. The V end lost 0 bases, the J end lost 4 bases, and 12 bases lay between the germline ends. CDR3 residues: CASSQDPSGAYGYTF. Here the CDR3 DNA reads TGCGCCAGCAGCCAAGATCCTTCAGGGGCCTATGGCTACACCTTC.

The chain links TRBV10-2 to TRBJ2-7; D uncertain. This CDR3 is built from 14 residues. Trimming pared 3 bases from V and 2 bases from J, leaving 11 bases between. The germline CDR1 and CDR2 sequences are WSHSY and SAAADI. The CDR3 DNA reads TGCGCCAGCAGTGAAGACTCTTCCACCTACGAGCAGTACTTC. Translating gives CASSEDSSTYEQYF.

The chain joins TRBV15 to TRBJ1-5; possibly TRBD1 for D (6 bases). Germline CDR1 and CDR2: LNHNV and YYDKDF (reference sequence). V was shortened by 2 bases and J by 6 bases, with 32 bases between the two germline ends. The CDR3 sequence is 21 residues long. Written as DNA, the CDR3 is TGTGCCACCAGCAGAACATCCGGGACATTCAATAGTACGGCGCCCAGTCAGCCCCAGCATTTT. It specifies CATSRTSGTFNSTAPSQPQHF.

This clone was seen a few times. The J gene is TRBJ2-7, the V gene TRBV7-2, with D maybe TRBD1 (7 bases). Germline V CDR1 and CDR2: SGHTA, FQGNSA. The CDR3 extends over 13 amino acids. Between the trimmed V and J ends, which lost 3 bases and 2 bases, there was a span of 8 bases. CDR3 in DNA: TGTGCCAGCAGCTTCAGGGGGGCCTACGAGCAGTACTTC. It specifies CASSFRGAYEQYF.